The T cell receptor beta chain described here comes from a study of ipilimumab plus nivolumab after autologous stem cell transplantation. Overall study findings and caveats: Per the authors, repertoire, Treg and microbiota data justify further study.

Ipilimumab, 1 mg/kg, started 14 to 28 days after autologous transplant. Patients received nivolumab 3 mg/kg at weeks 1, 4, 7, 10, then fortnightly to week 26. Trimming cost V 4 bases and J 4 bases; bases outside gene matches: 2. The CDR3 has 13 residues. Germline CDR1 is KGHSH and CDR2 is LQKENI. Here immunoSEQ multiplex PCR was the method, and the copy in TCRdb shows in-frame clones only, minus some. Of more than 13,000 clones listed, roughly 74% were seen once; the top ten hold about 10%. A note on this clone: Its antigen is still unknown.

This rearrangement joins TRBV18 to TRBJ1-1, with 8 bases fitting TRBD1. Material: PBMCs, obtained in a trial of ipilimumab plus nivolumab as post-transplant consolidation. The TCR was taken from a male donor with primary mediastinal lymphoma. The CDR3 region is CASSLTGGTEAFF. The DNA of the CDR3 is TGTGCCAGCTCACTCACAGGGGGCACTGAAGCTTTCTTT.